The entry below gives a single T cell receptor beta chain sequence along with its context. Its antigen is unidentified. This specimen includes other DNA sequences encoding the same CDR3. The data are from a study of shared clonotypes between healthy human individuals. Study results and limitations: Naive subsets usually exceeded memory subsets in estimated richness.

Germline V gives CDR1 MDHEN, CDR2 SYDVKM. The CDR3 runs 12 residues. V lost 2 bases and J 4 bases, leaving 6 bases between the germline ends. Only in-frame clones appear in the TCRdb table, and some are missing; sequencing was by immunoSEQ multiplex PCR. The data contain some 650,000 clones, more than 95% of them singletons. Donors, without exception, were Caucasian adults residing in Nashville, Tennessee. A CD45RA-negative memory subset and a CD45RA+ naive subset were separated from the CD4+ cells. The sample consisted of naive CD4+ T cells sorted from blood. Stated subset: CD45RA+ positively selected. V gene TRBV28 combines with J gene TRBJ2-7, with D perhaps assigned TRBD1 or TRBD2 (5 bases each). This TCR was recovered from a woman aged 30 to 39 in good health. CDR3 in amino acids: CASSLGGYEQYF. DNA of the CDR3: TGTGCCAGCAGTTTAGGGGGATACGAGCAGTACTTC.